Presented here are 27 T cell receptor beta chains from one specimen sequenced in a study of CD8 T cells in Susac syndrome. A quantity of about 0.5 to 1 ug RNA underwent reverse transcription using random hexamers. Using its own MiXCR run on the immunoSEQ multiplex PCR reads, TCRdb lists one record per CDR3 protein. The profile shows 51,000 or so distinct CDR3 sequences, 93% of them singletons. Input material: CD8+ T cells from PBMCs. The origin of the receptors is a human donor in good health.

J is TRBJ2-3 and V is TRBV29-1, with a weak D call TRBD1 (5 bases). Germline values: CDR1 SQVTM, CDR2 ANQGSEA. Trimming pared 1 base from V and 0 bases from J, leaving 14 bases between. The CDR3 covers 16 residues. As DNA, the CDR3 is TGCAGCGTTGAAGGAATCGGACACTTTAGCACAGATACGCAGTATTTT. It is translated as CSVEGIGHFSTDTQYF.

The chain uses TRBV4-1 and TRBJ1-1; D ambiguous. CDR1 is MGHRA and CDR2 is YSYEKL in the germline V gene. With 1 base removed from V and 1 base from J, the gap between germline ends came to 7 bases. The CDR3 is made up of 14 amino acids. This chain's CDR3 is CASSQVAGNTEAFF. CDR3 nucleotide sequence: TGCGCCAGCAGCCAAGTCGCGGGGAACACTGAAGCTTTCTTT.

The chain links TRBV12-3 or TRBV12-4 to TRBJ2-3; 11 bases align to TRBD2. With V trimmed by 5 bases and J by 4 bases, 8 bases remained unmatched. The CDR3 contains 16 residues. The CDR3 nucleotides read TGTGCCAGCAGTCCGCCGACTAGCGGGAAACCAGATACGCAGTATTTT. It is translated as CASSPPTSGKPDTQYF.

The rearrangement joins TRBV18 to TRBJ2-1; the match to TRBD2 covers 8 bases. V lost 3 bases, J lost 5 bases, and 6 bases stayed unmatched. Germline values: CDR1 KGHSH, CDR2 LQKENI. The CDR3 is made up of 15 amino acids. The CDR3 DNA follows: TGTGCCAGCTCACCTCCGGGGGGGAAAAACAATGAGCAGTTCTTC. Encoded protein: CASSPPGGKNNEQFF.

CDR3 region: CAIRTLYGYTF. The CDR3 DNA sequence: TGTGCCATCCGGACCCTCTATGGCTACACCTTC. V and J are TRBV2 and TRBJ1-2; no reliable D call. The CDR3 loop spans 11 amino acids. Germline V gene lookup returns CDR1 SNHLY and CDR2 FYNNEI. The V end was cut by 10 bases, the J end by 4 bases, with 10 bases between.

The sample holds one count of this clonotype. The genes are TRBV28 and TRBJ1-5; D is undetermined. The CDR3 has 17 amino acids. Trimming took off 5 bases at V and 2 bases at J, with 19 bases between the two ends. CDR1 MDHEN and CDR2 SYDVKM come from the germline V gene. The CDR3 region is CASSPGPGRVGNQPQHF. Written as DNA, the CDR3 is TGTGCCAGCAGTCCGGGCCCCGGGAGGGTGGGCAATCAGCCCCAGCATTTT. Full variable domain (remainder filled in from reference TRBV28 and TRBJ1-5): DVKVTQSSRYLVKRTGEKVFLECVQDMDHENMFWYRQDPGLGLRLIYFSYDVKMKEKGDIPEGYSVSREKKERFSLILESASTNQTSMYLCASSPGPGRVGNQPQHFGDGTRLSIL.

The J gene is TRBJ2-1, the V gene TRBV27; a weak D match, TRBD2 (6 bases). The germline V and J ends were trimmed by 3 bases and 7 bases, with 16 bases remaining between them. CDR3 length: 15 residues. Germline V gene lookup returns CDR1 MNHEY and CDR2 SMNVEV (reference sequence). CDR3: CASSFFGGPGNEQFF. The CDR3 coding sequence is TGTGCCAGCAGTTTCTTCGGGGGTCCGGGGAATGAGCAGTTCTTC.

This sequence joins TRBV29-1 and TRBJ2-3, with D perhaps matching TRBD2 (7 bases). V lost 6 bases, J lost 0 bases, and 13 bases lay in between. CDR1 is SQVTM, CDR2 ANQGSEA, per germline. The CDR3 extends over 14 amino acids. The CDR3, as DNA: TGCAGCGTGAGCGGGACAACTAGCACAGATACGCAGTATTTT. Translated: CSVSGTTSTDTQYF.

The chain is built from TRBV9 and TRBJ2-7, with D perhaps matching TRBD2 (5 bases). Germline CDR1 reads SGDLS; CDR2 reads YYNGEE. The CDR3 runs to 14 residues. V gave up 0 bases and J gave up 3 bases, with 10 bases separating them. The CDR3 loop reads CASSVAAEHYEQYF. CDR3 sequence (DNA): TGTGCCAGCAGCGTAGCAGCGGAGCACTACGAGCAGTACTTC.

As for this clonotype: The conserved final phenylalanine or tryptophan is absent from the CDR3, which likely points to a read error. The CDR3 DNA reads as TGCGCCAGCAGCCAAGTGGGCGGGACCGGGGAGCTGTTTCTT. It encodes CASSQVGGTGELFL. V gene TRBV4-1 combines with J gene TRBJ2-2, with D perhaps matching TRBD2 (5 bases). CDR3 length equals 14 residues. CDR1 is MGHRA, CDR2 YSYEKL, per germline. Trimming removed 1 base from V and 5 bases from J, with 8 bases in between.

This clonotype was seen a few times. The chain uses TRBV5-1 and TRBJ2-7, with 7 bases that match TRBD1. Germline CDR1 SGHRS, CDR2 YFSETQ. The length of the CDR3 is 16 residues. The V gene end was trimmed by 3 bases and the J gene end by 0 bases; junction bases not matched to a gene: 9. In nucleotides, the CDR3 is TGCGCCAGCAGCTCCGATCCCGGGACAGCCTCCTACGAGCAGTACTTC. Residues: CASSSDPGTASYEQYF.

This chain's CDR3 is CASSGFRDSDYNEQFF. As DNA, the CDR3 is TGTGCCAGCAGTGGATTCCGGGACAGCGACTACAATGAGCAGTTCTTC. The chain is built from TRBV27 and TRBJ2-1; 7 bases are shared with TRBD1. This CDR3 comprises 16 residues. Germline V gene lookup returns CDR1 MNHEY and CDR2 SMNVEV (reference sequence). V shed 5 bases and J 3 bases; nucleotides not matched to a gene: 10.

V is TRBV10-3 and J is TRBJ2-5; no firm D call. Germline CDR1 and CDR2: ENHRY and SYGVKD. This CDR3 is built from 13 residues. V was clipped by 4 bases and J by 1 base, with 7 bases between them. CDR3 loop: CAISGGSQETQYF. In DNA, the CDR3 is TGTGCCATCAGTGGAGGCAGCCAAGAGACCCAGTACTTC.

The chain employs TRBV19 and TRBJ2-7, with 9 bases lining up with TRBD2. This CDR3 spans 15 amino acids. Germline-derived CDR1 and CDR2 are LNHDA and SQIVND (reference sequence). V shed 6 bases, J shed 0 bases, and the junction held 6 bases outside the gene matches. CDR3: CASSVTSGGSYEQYF. The CDR3 DNA reads as TGTGCCAGTAGCGTGACTAGCGGAGGCTCCTACGAGCAGTACTTC.

V gene TRBV29-1 combines with J gene TRBJ2-1; 13 bases map to TRBD2. The CDR3 is 17 amino acids. Germline-derived CDR1 and CDR2 are SQVTM and ANQGSEA. V shed 7 bases and J 0 bases; nucleotides not matched to a gene: 9. The CDR3: CSAFGLAGVSSYNEQFF. The CDR3 DNA reads TGCAGCGCCTTCGGACTAGCGGGAGTGAGCTCCTACAATGAGCAGTTCTTC.

CDR3 in DNA: TGTGCCAGCAGCTTAAACTATGGCTCTGGGGCCAACGTCCTGACTTTC. Translating gives CASSLNYGSGANVLTF. This chain links TRBV7-2 with TRBJ2-6; D is unclear. The V end lost 2 bases, the J end lost 0 bases, and 8 bases lay between the germline ends. The CDR3 is 16 residues long. Germline loops: CDR1 SGHTA, CDR2 FQGNSA.

This clonotype appeared a single time. This sequence joins TRBV6-5 and TRBJ1-2; 7 positions agree with TRBD1. This CDR3 has 13 amino acids. The trim removed 5 bases at V and 3 bases at J, leaving 3 bases unmatched. Germline-derived CDR1 and CDR2 are MNHEY and SVGAGI. The CDR3 nucleotides read TGTGCCAGCAGTCCGGGGACAGACTATGGCTACACCTTC. Translation: CASSPGTDYGYTF.

The J gene is TRBJ2-1, the V gene TRBV3-1; 7 positions agree with TRBD1. The CDR3 has 15 residues. Germline V gives CDR1 LGHDT, CDR2 YNNKEL (reference sequence). The ends lost 0 bases at V and 5 bases at J; junction bases unmatched: 4. CDR3 sequence: CASSQDSDRDNEQFF. Written as DNA, the CDR3 is TGTGCCAGCAGCCAAGATAGCGACAGGGACAATGAGCAGTTCTTC.

The J gene is TRBJ1-5, the V gene TRBV6-5; no definite D call. This CDR3 has 14 amino acids. Trimming took 5 bases from V and 0 from J, leaving 8 bases between them. In germline, CDR1 is MNHEY, CDR2 SVGAGI. CDR3 sequence reads: CASSPRASNQPQHF. CDR3 in DNA: TGTGCCAGCAGTCCCAGAGCTAGCAATCAGCCCCAGCATTTT.

The chain employs TRBV5-6 and TRBJ1-1, with TRBD1 as a possible D gene (5 bases). This CDR3 contains 14 residues. V lost 2 bases, J lost 4 bases, and 12 bases lay in between. Per the germline V gene, CDR1 is SGHDT and CDR2 is YYEEEE. The CDR3 DNA is TGTGCCAGCAGCTTCCCAGGGACCAGCACTGAAGCTTTCTTT. The encoded protein is CASSFPGTSTEAFF.

This clonotype was seen more than once but under ten times. This rearrangement joins TRBV4-1 to TRBJ2-7; no clear D. Trimming took off 1 base at V and 0 bases at J, with 7 bases between the two ends. Germline CDR1 reads MGHRA; CDR2 reads YSYEKL. CDR3 size: 14 residues. The CDR3 loop is CASSQVTGSYEQYF. The CDR3 region has the DNA TGCGCCAGCAGCCAAGTGACGGGCTCCTACGAGCAGTACTTC.

This clonotype was detected only once. This rearrangement joins TRBV27 to TRBJ2-1; a possible D gene is TRBD1 (5 bases). Deletions cut 0 bases from V and 4 bases from J, with 7 bases between. The CDR3 is 14 amino acids. CDR1 is MNHEY, CDR2 SMNVEV, per germline (reference sequence). The CDR3 bases are TGTGCCAGCAGTTTATCAGGGGCATACAATGAGCAGTTCTTC. This gives the protein CASSLSGAYNEQFF.

This chain's CDR3 is CASSPSTGGLEVIQYF. DNA for the CDR3: TGTGCCAGCAGTCCATCGACAGGGGGCTTGGAGGTCATTCAGTACTTC. This rearrangement joins TRBV28 to TRBJ2-4; 10 positions agree with TRBD1. V shed 5 bases, J shed 9 bases, and the junction held 13 bases outside the gene matches. Per the germline V gene, CDR1 is MDHEN and CDR2 is SYDVKM. The CDR3 loop spans 16 amino acids.

The chain has TRBV29-1 and TRBJ2-1, with D unclear. The V and J ends lost 6 bases and 5 bases respectively, with 8 bases between them. The germline CDR1 and CDR2 sequences are SQVTM and ANQGSEA. The CDR3 has 11 residues. CDR3 region: CSVSPNNEQFF. CDR3 nucleotides: TGCAGCGTCAGTCCCAACAATGAGCAGTTCTTC.

The rearrangement joins TRBV6-1 to TRBJ2-1; D remains unclear. V lost 1 base to trimming and J lost 3 bases, with 4 bases between them. CDR1 is MNHNS and CDR2 is SASEGT in the germline V gene. This CDR3 spans 13 amino acids. The CDR3, as DNA: TGTGCCAGCAGTGAAGGGGACTACAATGAGCAGTTCTTC. It is translated as CASSEGDYNEQFF.

The V call is TRBV28, the J call TRBJ2-7; TRBD1 aligns across 8 bases. Germline V lookup: CDR1 MDHEN, CDR2 SYDVKM. Trimming took 3 bases from V and 6 from J; bases not matched to a gene: 10. The length of the CDR3 is 15 residues. The CDR3 reads CASSFSGGPAFEQYF. The CDR3 coding sequence is TGTGCCAGCAGTTTCTCAGGGGGCCCAGCTTTCGAGCAGTACTTC.

This chain uses TRBV28 with TRBJ2-5, with 9 nucleotides matching TRBD1. The CDR3 has 14 residues. With 4 bases clipped from V and 5 bases from J, the junction kept 5 bases outside the gene matches. Germline loops: CDR1 MDHEN, CDR2 SYDVKM. The CDR3 nucleotides read TGTGCCAGCAGTTCGGACAGGGGAGGGGAGACCCAGTACTTC. Amino acid sequence: CASSSDRGGETQYF.